The 21 T cell receptor beta chains given below trace back to one sample, sequenced in a study of T-cell memory formation after mild COVID-19. TCRdb independently ran MiXCR on the 5' RACE reads; one entry per CDR3 protein. The repertoire holds over 350,000 distinct CDR3 sequences, approximately 16% seen once, with 20% to 25% in the top ten. The sample taken for sequencing was PBMCs or a T cell subset sorted from them (not recorded which). The source is a young man who had mild COVID-19 (a few samples of this study predate the infection). Cell type and time point are not known.

The V and J genes are TRBV3-1 and TRBJ1-2; D possibly corresponds to TRBD1 (5 bases). Germline loops: CDR1 LGHDT, CDR2 YNNKEL (reference sequence). CDR3 length equals 14 residues. Trimming stripped 0 bases from V and 4 bases from J, with 9 bases between. The CDR3 reads CASSQDRRGYGYTF. CDR3 DNA sequence: TGTGCCAGCAGCCAAGATCGGAGGGGCTATGGCTACACCTTC.

V gene TRBV4-3 combines with J gene TRBJ2-5, with TRBD2 matching over 13 bases. Germline V gives CDR1 LGHNA, CDR2 YSLEER. With 2 bases clipped from V and 5 bases from J, the junction kept 2 bases outside the gene matches. The CDR3 has 15 amino acids. The CDR3 region is CASSQWTSGGETQYF. The CDR3, as DNA: TGCGCCAGCAGCCAATGGACTAGCGGGGGTGAGACCCAGTACTTC.

The chain combines TRBV7-2 with TRBJ1-1; D gene uncertain. In germline, CDR1 is SGHTA, CDR2 FQGNSA. The V end was cut by 4 bases, the J end by 4 bases, with 13 bases between. This CDR3 has 14 amino acids. The DNA for the CDR3 is TGTGCCAGCAGCTCGTTCGGGCTGAGCACTGAAGCTTTCTTT. Translated, it gives CASSSFGLSTEAFF.

The chain links TRBV6-2 or TRBV6-3 to TRBJ1-5; D is uncertain. This CDR3 region has 15 residues. The ends were cut back, 0 bases at V and 6 bases at J, with 12 bases in the middle. CDR1 is MNHEY and CDR2 is SVGEGT in the germline V gene. The DNA for the CDR3 is TGTGCCAGCAGTTACTCGGCAGGACTTCCTCAGCCCCAGCATTTT. Translated: CASSYSAGLPQPQHF.

This clonotype was found a few times. The CDR3 sequence is CASSKLNRGQLLVDPYEQYV. The DNA of the CDR3 is TGTGCCAGCAGCAAACTGAACCGGGGGCAGCTCCTCGTTGACCCCTACGAGCAGTACGTC. The J gene is TRBJ2-7, the V gene TRBV21-1; no check of the table's D call, TRBD1, against the DNA was made. TRBV21-1 constitutes a pseudogene. This CDR3 is 20 amino acids long.

The J gene is TRBJ2-1, the V gene TRBV5-4, with unresolved D. The length of the CDR3 is 11 residues. Per the germline V gene, CDR1 is SGHNT and CDR2 is YYREEE (reference sequence). Trimming pared 2 bases from V and 9 bases from J, leaving 6 bases between. CDR3 sequence: CASSLVSEQFF. CDR3 DNA sequence: TGTGCCAGCAGCTTAGTATCTGAGCAGTTCTTC.

Comment on this clonotype: Its ends do not fully match the called genes, so a read error is possible. The chain couples TRBV6-1 to TRBJ2-7, with D perhaps matching TRBD1 (6 bases). The CDR3 length is 15 residues. Germline V lookup: CDR1 MNHNS, CDR2 SASEGT. This chain's CDR3 is CASSEELDSSSEQYF. The CDR3 DNA is TGTGCCAGCAGTGAAGAGCTGGACAGCTCCTCCGAGCAGTACTTC.

This CDR3 is CASSFGFGYTF. The CDR3 coding sequence is TGTGCCAGCAGTTTTGGATTTGGCTACACCTTC. The chain links TRBV12-3 or TRBV12-4 to TRBJ1-2; D remains unclear. V was pared by 3 bases and J by 7 bases, with 6 bases between. The CDR3 spans 11 residues.

The chain couples TRBV20-1 to TRBJ1-1, with 10 bases matching TRBD1. The CDR3 runs 14 residues. V was clipped by 5 bases and J by 1 base; unmatched bases: 4. The germline V gene has CDR1 DFQATT and CDR2 SNEGSKA (reference sequence). The CDR3 nucleotides read TGCAGTGCTGGGACAGGGGCACAGAACACTGAAGCTTTCTTT. It yields the protein CSAGTGAQNTEAFF.

The chain couples TRBV5-1 to TRBJ2-7; D possibly corresponds to TRBD2 (5 bases). Germline V gives CDR1 SGHRS, CDR2 YFSETQ. This CDR3 contains 13 residues. V lost 6 bases, J lost 0 bases, and 10 bases lay in between. The CDR3 sequence: CASNVGSSYEQYF. Here the CDR3 DNA reads TGCGCCAGCAACGTGGGGAGCTCCTACGAGCAGTACTTC.

The chain uses TRBV9 and TRBJ2-1, with TRBD2 matching over 13 bases. V was clipped by 3 bases and J by 8 bases; unmatched bases: 11. Germline assignment: CDR1 SGDLS and CDR2 YYNGEE. The CDR3 covers 17 residues. In DNA, the CDR3 is TGTGCCAGCAGCGCGACTCCAACTAGCGGGGGGGCCTATGAGCAGTTCTTC. As protein: CASSATPTSGGAYEQFF.

The chain employs TRBV20-1 and TRBJ1-1; 8 bases agree with TRBD1. After removal of 4 bases from V and 10 bases from J, the junction contained 5 bases not matched to a gene. The CDR3 is 11 amino acids. Germline CDR1 reads DFQATT; CDR2 reads SNEGSKA (reference sequence). The CDR3 spells CSATGQGVAFF. CDR3 nucleotides: TGCAGTGCTACTGGACAGGGCGTAGCTTTCTTT.

In this sample, this clonotype turned up many times. The chain uses TRBV7-2 and TRBJ2-3; 11 bases agree with TRBD2. Per the germline V gene, CDR1 is SGHTA and CDR2 is FQGNSA. V lost 6 bases and J lost 2; bases outside the gene matches: 7. CDR3 length: 16 residues. The CDR3 reads CASRFLAGGLTDTQYF. The CDR3 nucleotides are TGTGCCAGCAGATTCCTAGCGGGGGGACTCACAGATACGCAGTATTTT.

V and J are TRBV20-1 and TRBJ1-6; D is ambiguous. The CDR3 has 13 amino acids. Germline CDR1 and CDR2: DFQATT and SNEGSKA (reference sequence). V was clipped by 6 bases and J by 8 bases, with 14 bases between them. This CDR3 is CSAQTPLDSPLHF. The CDR3 nucleotides are TGCAGTGCACAGACACCCCTTGATTCACCCCTCCACTTT.

This clonotype was seen a handful of times. This chain joins TRBV4-1 and TRBJ2-7; D ambiguous. The length of the CDR3 is 13 residues. V lost 0 bases and J 2 bases, leaving 5 bases between the germline ends. Germline CDR1 and CDR2: MGHRA and YSYEKL. CDR3 nucleotides: TGCGCCAGCAGCCAAGATTTCGCCTACGAGCAGTACTTC. Amino acids: CASSQDFAYEQYF.

This clonotype turned up a few times. This chain links TRBV7-9 with TRBJ2-2, with D possibly called TRBD1 or TRBD2 (5 bases each). The CDR3 spans 16 residues. With 5 bases removed from V and 1 base from J, the gap between germline ends came to 14 bases. The V gene's germline CDR1 is SEHNR and CDR2 FQNEAQ (reference sequence). DNA for the CDR3: TGTGCCAGCAGCCCCCCTCCGGGGCTGAACACCGGGGAGCTGTTTTTT. This translates into CASSPPPGLNTGELFF.

The chain carries TRBV9 and TRBJ2-2; D is uncertain. CDR3 length equals 14 residues. Trimming stripped 2 bases from V and 0 bases from J, with 5 bases between. From germline, CDR1 is SGDLS and CDR2 YYNGEE. Here the CDR3 DNA reads TGTGCCAGCAGCGTCCAGTCGAACACCGGGGAGCTGTTTTTT. Translating it yields CASSVQSNTGELFF.

This clonotype came up a few times. J is TRBJ2-1 and V is TRBV6-2 or TRBV6-3; possible D gene TRBD1, 6 bases. CDR3 length: 14 residues. The V and J ends lost 10 bases and 4 bases respectively, with 17 bases between them. Germline V lookup: CDR1 MNHEY, CDR2 SVGEGT. CDR3 in amino acids: CATIRGWGYNEQFF. The CDR3, as DNA: TGTGCCACAATCAGGGGATGGGGGTACAATGAGCAGTTCTTC.

This chain connects TRBV5-1 to TRBJ2-5; no firm D call. Trimming took off 0 bases at V and 1 base at J, with 13 bases between the two ends. The germline V gene has CDR1 SGHRS and CDR2 YFSETQ. The CDR3 has 16 residues. The CDR3 region is CASSLARPSPQETQYF. CDR3 coding DNA: TGCGCCAGCAGCTTGGCCCGTCCAAGCCCCCAAGAGACCCAGTACTTC.

This clonotype occurred once. The rearrangement joins TRBV27 to TRBJ1-2; TRBD1 is a possible D gene (5 bases). The CDR3 covers 15 residues. Germline-derived CDR1 and CDR2 are MNHEY and SMNVEV (reference sequence). The ends were cut back, 4 bases at V and 2 bases at J, with 14 bases in the middle. The CDR3 sequence: CASSSPLRGNYGYTF. The CDR3 DNA is TGTGCCAGCAGTTCCCCTCTCCGGGGGAACTATGGCTACACCTTC.

This chain links TRBV9 with TRBJ1-6; perhaps TRBD1 as D (5 bases). The CDR3 consists of 18 residues. Trimming shortened V by 0 bases and J by 7 bases, and 20 bases separated the two germline ends. The V gene's germline CDR1 is SGDLS and CDR2 YYNGEE. The CDR3 DNA is TGTGCCAGCAGCGTAGGTTGTATGATAGGGGTAAGGAATTCACCCCTCCACTTT. Its protein is CASSVGCMIGVRNSPLHF.